This T cell receptor beta chain derives from a study of blood T cell repertoires in COVID-19. Here immunoSEQ multiplex PCR was the method, and the copy in TCRdb shows in-frame clones only, minus some. This table holds roughly 100,000 clones, about 90% found once. Sample: peripheral blood. The sequence was obtained from a middle-aged man in a cohort sampled during active COVID-19.

The CDR3 sequence is CASSQTVFSSTDTQYF. The DNA of the CDR3 is TGTGCCAGCAGCCAGACAGTCTTTTCTAGCACAGATACGCAGTATTTT. The V gene is TRBV11-3, the J gene TRBJ2-3; a weak D match, TRBD1 (5 bases). Looked up from germline, CDR1 is SGHNT and CDR2 is YENEEA. This CDR3 spans 16 amino acids. With 5 bases removed from V and 0 bases from J, the gap between germline ends came to 15 bases.